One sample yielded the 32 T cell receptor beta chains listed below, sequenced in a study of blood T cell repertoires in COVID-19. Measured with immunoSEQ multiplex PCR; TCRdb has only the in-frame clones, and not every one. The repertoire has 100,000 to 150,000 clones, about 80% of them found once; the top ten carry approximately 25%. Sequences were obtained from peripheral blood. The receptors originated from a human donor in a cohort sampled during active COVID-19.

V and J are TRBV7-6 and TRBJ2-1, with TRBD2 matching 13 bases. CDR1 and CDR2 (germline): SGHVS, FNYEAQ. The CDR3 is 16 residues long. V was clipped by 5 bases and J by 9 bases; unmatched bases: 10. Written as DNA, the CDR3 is TGTGCCAGCAGCCCTCGCGGGACTAGCGGGGTGAGTGAGCAGTTCTTC. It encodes CASSPRGTSGVSEQFF.

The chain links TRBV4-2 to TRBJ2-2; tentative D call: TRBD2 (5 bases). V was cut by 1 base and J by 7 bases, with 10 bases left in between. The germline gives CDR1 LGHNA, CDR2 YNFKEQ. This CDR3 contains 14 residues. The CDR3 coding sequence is TGTGCCAGCAGCCAAGTACTGGGAGTCGGGGAGCTGTTTTTT. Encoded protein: CASSQVLGVGELFF.

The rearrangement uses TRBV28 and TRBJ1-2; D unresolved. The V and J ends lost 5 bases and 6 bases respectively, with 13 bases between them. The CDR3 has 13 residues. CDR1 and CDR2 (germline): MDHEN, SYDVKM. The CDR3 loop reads CASSNPRGDGYTF. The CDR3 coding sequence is TGTGCCAGCAGTAACCCCCGAGGAGATGGCTACACCTTC.

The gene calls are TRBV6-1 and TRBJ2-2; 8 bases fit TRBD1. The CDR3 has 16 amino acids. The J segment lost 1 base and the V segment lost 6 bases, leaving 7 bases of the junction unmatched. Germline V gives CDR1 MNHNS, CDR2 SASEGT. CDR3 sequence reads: CASSERGQVNTGELFF. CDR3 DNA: TGTGCCAGCAGCGAAAGGGGACAGGTGAACACCGGGGAGCTGTTTTTT.

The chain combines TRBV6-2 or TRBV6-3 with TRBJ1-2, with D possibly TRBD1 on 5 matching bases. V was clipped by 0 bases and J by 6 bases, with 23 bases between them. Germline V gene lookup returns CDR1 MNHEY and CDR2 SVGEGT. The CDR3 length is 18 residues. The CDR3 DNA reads TGTGCCAGCAGTTACTCGAGCTCTACGTCACGGGGGAAAGATGGCTACACCTTC. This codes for CASSYSSSTSRGKDGYTF.

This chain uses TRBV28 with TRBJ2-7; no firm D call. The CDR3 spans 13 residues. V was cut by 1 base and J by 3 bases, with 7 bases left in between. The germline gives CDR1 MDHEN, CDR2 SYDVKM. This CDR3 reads CASSLSPNYEQYF. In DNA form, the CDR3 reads TGTGCCAGCAGTTTATCGCCTAACTACGAGCAGTACTTC. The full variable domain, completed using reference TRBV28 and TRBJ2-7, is DVKVTQSSRYLVKRTGEKVFLECVQDMDHENMFWYRQDPGLGLRLIYFSYDVKMKEKGDIPEGYSVSREKKERFSLILESASTNQTSMYLCASSLSPNYEQYFGPGTRLTVT.

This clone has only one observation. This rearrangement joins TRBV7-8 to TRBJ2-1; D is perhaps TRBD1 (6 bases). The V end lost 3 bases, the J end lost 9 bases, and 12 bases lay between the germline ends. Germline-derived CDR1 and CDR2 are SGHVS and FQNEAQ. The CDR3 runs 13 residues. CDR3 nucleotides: TGTGCCAGCAGCTTGGGCAGGGGTAGTGAGCAGTTCTTC. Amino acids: CASSLGRGSEQFF.

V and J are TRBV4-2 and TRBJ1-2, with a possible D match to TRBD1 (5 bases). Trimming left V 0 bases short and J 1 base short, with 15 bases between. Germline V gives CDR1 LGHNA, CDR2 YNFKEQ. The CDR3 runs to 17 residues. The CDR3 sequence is CASSQDLLGLNNYGYTF. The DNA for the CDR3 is TGTGCCAGCAGCCAAGATCTATTGGGGCTGAATAACTATGGCTACACCTTC.

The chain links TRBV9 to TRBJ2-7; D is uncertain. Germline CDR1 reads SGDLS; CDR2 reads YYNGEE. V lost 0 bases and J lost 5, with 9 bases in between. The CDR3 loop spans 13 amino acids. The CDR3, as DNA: TGTGCCAGCAGCGTAGACAGTTCACACGAGCAGTACTTC. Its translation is CASSVDSSHEQYF. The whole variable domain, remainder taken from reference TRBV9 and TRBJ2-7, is DSGVTQTPKHLITATGQRVTLRCSPRSGDLSVYWYQQSLDQGLQFLIQYYNGEERAKGNILERFSAQQFPDLHSELNLSSLELGDSALYFCASSVDSSHEQYFGPGTRLTVT.

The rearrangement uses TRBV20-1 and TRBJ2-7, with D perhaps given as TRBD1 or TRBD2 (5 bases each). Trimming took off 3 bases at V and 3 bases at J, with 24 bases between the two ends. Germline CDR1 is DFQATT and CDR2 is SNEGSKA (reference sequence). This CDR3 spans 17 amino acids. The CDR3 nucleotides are TGCAGTGCTAGTGGGGCTAGCAGGAACATCTTGAACTACGAGCAGTACTTC. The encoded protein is CSASGASRNILNYEQYF.

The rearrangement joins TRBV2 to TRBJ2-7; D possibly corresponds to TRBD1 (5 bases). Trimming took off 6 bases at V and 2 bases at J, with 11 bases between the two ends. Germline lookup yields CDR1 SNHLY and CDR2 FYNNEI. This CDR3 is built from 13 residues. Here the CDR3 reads CASSQDTAYEQYF. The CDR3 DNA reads TGTGCCAGCAGCCAGGACACGGCCTACGAGCAGTACTTC.

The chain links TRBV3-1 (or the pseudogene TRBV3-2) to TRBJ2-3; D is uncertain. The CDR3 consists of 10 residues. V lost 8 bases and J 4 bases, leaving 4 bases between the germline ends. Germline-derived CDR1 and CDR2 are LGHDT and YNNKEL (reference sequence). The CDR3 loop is CASGPDTQYF. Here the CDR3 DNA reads TGTGCCAGCGGGCCAGATACGCAGTATTTT.

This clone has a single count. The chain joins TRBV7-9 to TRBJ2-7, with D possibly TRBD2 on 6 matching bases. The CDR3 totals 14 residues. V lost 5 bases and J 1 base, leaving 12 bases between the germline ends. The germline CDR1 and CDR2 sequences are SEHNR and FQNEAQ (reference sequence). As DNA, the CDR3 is TGTGCCAGCAGCGTGGGGGAGGTATCCTACGAGCAGTACTTC. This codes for CASSVGEVSYEQYF.

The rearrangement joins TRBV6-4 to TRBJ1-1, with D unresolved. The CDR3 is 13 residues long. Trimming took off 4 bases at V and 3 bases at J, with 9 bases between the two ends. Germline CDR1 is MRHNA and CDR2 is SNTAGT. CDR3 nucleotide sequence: TGTGCCAGCAGTGTCGATGCGGACACTGAAGCTTTCTTT. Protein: CASSVDADTEAFF.

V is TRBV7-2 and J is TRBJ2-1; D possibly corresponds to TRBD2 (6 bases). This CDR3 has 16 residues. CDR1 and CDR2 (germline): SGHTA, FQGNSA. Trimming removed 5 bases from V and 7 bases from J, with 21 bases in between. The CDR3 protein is CASSRLGGSWVNEQFF. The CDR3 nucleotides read TGTGCCAGCAGCCGCTTGGGGGGTTCATGGGTGAATGAGCAGTTCTTC.

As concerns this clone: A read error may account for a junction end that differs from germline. The CDR3 coding sequence is TGTGCCGCCAGTGAGGGCCACAGGGGAAGGTACGTGACGAACACCGGGGAGCTGTTTTTT. As protein: CAASEGHRGRYVTNTGELFF. The chain combines TRBV24-1 with TRBJ2-2; the match to TRBD1 covers 7 bases. The CDR3 loop spans 20 amino acids. The germline CDR1 and CDR2 sequences are KGHDR and SFDVKD.

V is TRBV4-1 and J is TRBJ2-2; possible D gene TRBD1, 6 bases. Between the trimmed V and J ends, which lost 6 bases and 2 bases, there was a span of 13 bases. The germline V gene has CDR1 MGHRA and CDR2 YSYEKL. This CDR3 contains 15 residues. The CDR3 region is CASSYSGTNTGELFF. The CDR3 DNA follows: TGCGCCAGCAGTTACTCCGGGACAAACACCGGGGAGCTGTTTTTT.

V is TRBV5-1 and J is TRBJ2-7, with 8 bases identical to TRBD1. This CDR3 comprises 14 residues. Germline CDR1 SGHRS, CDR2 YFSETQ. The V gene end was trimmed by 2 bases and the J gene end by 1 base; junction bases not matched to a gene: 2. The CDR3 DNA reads TGCGCCAGCAGCTTATGGACAGGGTCCTACGAGCAGTACTTC. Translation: CASSLWTGSYEQYF.

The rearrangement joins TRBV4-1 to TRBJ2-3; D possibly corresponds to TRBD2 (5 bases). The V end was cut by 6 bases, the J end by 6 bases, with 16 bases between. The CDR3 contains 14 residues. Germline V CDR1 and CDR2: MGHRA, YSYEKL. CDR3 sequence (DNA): TGCGCCAGCAGTCGCCCGACTATTTCTGATACGCAGTATTTT. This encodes CASSRPTISDTQYF.

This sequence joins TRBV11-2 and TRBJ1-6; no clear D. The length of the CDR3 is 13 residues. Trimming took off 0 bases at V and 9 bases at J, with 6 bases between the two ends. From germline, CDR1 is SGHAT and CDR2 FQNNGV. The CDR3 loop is CASSLDSSSPLHF. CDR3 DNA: TGTGCCAGCAGCTTAGATTCCAGTTCACCCCTCCACTTT.

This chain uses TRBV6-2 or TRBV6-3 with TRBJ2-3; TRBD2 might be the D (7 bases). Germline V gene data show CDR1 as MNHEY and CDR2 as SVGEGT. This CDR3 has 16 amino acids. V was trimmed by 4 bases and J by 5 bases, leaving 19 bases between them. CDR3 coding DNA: TGTGCCAGCAGTTTCTTGCGGGGGCGTTCAGGAGATACGCAGTATTTT. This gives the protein CASSFLRGRSGDTQYF.

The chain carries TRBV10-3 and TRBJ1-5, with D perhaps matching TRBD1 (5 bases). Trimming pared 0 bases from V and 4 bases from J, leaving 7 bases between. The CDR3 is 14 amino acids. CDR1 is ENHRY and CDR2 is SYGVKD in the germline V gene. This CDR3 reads CAISESRGNQPQHF. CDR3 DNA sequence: TGTGCCATCAGTGAGTCGCGGGGGAATCAGCCCCAGCATTTT.

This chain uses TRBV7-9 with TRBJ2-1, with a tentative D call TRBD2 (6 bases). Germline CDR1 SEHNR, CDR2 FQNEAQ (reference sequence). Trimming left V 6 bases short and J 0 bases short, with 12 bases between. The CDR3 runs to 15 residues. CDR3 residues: CASSYGGRSYNEQFF. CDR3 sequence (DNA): TGTGCCAGCAGTTACGGGGGACGCTCCTACAATGAGCAGTTCTTC.

The CDR3 nucleotides read TGTGCCAGCAGCCTGGGACAGTATAATTCACCCCTCCACTTT. Translated, it gives CASSLGQYNSPLHF. This chain links TRBV3-1 (or the pseudogene TRBV3-2) with TRBJ1-6; 7 bases fit TRBD1. Germline CDR1 and CDR2: LGHDT and YNNKEL (reference sequence). V lost 4 bases, J lost 4 bases, and 1 base stayed unmatched. The CDR3 consists of 14 residues.

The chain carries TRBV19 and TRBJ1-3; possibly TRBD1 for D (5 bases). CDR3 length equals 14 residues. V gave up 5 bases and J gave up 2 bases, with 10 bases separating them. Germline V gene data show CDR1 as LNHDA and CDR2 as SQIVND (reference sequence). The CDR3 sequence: CASSQGRAGNTIYF. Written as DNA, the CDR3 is TGTGCCAGTAGTCAGGGTCGAGCTGGAAACACCATATATTTT.

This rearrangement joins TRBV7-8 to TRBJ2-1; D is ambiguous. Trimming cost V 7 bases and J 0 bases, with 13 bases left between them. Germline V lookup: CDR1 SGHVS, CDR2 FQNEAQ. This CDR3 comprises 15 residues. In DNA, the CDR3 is TGTGCCAGCAATCTCAGGCTGAACTCCTACAATGAGCAGTTCTTC. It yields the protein CASNLRLNSYNEQFF.

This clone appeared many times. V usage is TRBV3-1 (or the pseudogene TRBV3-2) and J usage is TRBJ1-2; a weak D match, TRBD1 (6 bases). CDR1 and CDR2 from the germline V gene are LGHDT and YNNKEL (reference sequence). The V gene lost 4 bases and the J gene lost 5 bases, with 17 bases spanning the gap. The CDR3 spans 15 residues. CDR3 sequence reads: CASSPQGRISYGYTF. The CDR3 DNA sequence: TGTGCCAGCAGCCCCCAGGGGAGAATTAGTTATGGCTACACCTTC.

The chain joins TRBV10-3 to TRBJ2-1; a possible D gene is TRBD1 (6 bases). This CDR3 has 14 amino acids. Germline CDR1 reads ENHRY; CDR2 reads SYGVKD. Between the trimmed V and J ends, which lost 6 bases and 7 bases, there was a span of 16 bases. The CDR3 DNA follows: TGTGCCATCAGGCCAGGGGAAGGGGGTAATGAGCAGTTCTTC. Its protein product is CAIRPGEGGNEQFF.

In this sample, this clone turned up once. CDR3 bases: TGTGCCAGCACACAGACTAGCGGGAGATACGAGCAGTACTTC. It is translated as CASTQTSGRYEQYF. The genes are TRBV6-5 and TRBJ2-7; TRBD2 agrees at 12 bases. Unmatched junction bases numbered 5, after V lost 7 bases and J lost 4 bases. CDR3 length equals 14 residues. Germline V gene data show CDR1 as MNHEY and CDR2 as SVGAGI.

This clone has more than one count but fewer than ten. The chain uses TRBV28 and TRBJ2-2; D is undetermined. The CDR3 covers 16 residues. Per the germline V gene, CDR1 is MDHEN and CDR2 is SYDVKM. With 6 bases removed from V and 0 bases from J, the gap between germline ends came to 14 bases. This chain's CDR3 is CASSLMGRANTGELFF. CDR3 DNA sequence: TGTGCCAGCAGCCTTATGGGCCGCGCGAACACCGGGGAGCTGTTTTTT.

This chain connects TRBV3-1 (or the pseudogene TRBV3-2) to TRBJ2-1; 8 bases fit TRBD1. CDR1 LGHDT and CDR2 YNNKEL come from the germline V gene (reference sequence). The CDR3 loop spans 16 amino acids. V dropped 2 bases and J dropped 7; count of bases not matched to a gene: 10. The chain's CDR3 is CASSQSGTGRRNEQFF. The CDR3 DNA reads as TGTGCCAGCAGCCAATCAGGGACAGGTCGTAGGAATGAGCAGTTCTTC.

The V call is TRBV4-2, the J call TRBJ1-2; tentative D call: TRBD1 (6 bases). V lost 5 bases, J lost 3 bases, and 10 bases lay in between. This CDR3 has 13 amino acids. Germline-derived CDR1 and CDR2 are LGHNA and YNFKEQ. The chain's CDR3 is CASSAGADYGYTF. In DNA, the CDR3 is TGTGCCAGCAGCGCGGGGGCTGACTATGGCTACACCTTC.